This T cell receptor beta chain was observed in a study of vaccination and CD4 T cells after COVID-19. Study-wide background: Convalescent patients, SARS-CoV-2 positive by nasal swab PCR, comprised fewer than ten mild cases and one severe case. The peptides that stimulated the cells were overlapping spike peptides from SARS-CoV-2, HCoV-NL63, HCoV-OC43 and HCoV-229E.

The CDR3 sequence is 14 residues long. Germline V gene data show CDR1 as SGHNT and CDR2 as YYREEE (reference sequence). The germline V and J ends were trimmed by 7 bases and 7 bases, with 17 bases remaining between them. With the Oncomine TCR Beta short-read assay, DNA from cultured CD4+ T cells was sequenced. TCRdb passed the PCR reads through MiXCR, listing each CDR3 protein once. This table holds over 15,000 distinct CDR3 sequences, approximately 40% found once. To note about this clonotype: Its specificity is unknown.

The time point is: late sampling 161 to 241 days after vaccination in three convalescent patients. Treatment: roughly 10-day PBMC culture with coronavirus spike peptide pools or control peptides (ViraFEST assay). ViraFEST enlarged antigen-specific T cell populations with peptide pools and afterwards sequenced TCRs. This rearrangement joins TRBV5-4 to TRBJ2-2, with D possibly matching TRBD2 (6 bases). This sequence was found in a human donor who had recovered from COVID-19. The specimen comprised CD4+ T cells from blood, cultured in vitro, sampled about 7 months after SARS-CoV-2 vaccination. The CDR3 sequence is CASSMGGANGELFF. CDR3 sequence (DNA): TGTGCCAGCTCCATGGGCGGGGCGAACGGGGAGCTGTTTTTT.